The 8 T cell receptor beta chains given below trace back to one sample, sequenced in a study of cytomegalovirus exposure and HLA in healthy donors. The PCR had 60 Vbeta and 13 Jbeta primers. Profiled with immunoSEQ multiplex PCR; TCRdb holds only in-frame clones, not every one. The sample yields approximately 70,000 clones, roughly 67% seen once. The sample taken for sequencing was PBMCs. Receptor source: a man aged 40-49 years in good health and CMV-seropositive.

CDR3 amino acids: CASSAGGTSGTDTQYF. DNA of the CDR3: TGTGCCAGCAGCGCCGGAGGGACTAGCGGGACAGATACGCAGTATTTT. This sequence joins TRBV7-3 and TRBJ2-3; TRBD2 aligns across 12 bases. In germline, CDR1 is SGHTA, CDR2 FQGTGA. V gave up 5 bases and J gave up 3 bases; unmatched junction bases: 6. CDR3 length equals 16 residues.

The chain has TRBV6-1 and TRBJ1-5, with 8 bases fitting TRBD1. Germline values: CDR1 MNHNS, CDR2 SASEGT. The junction had 10 bases not matched to a gene; V was cut back by 2 bases and J by 4 bases. This CDR3 has 17 amino acids. The CDR3 here is CASSEIVGRGLNQPQHF. For the CDR3, the DNA is TGTGCCAGCAGTGAAATCGTGGGCAGGGGGCTTAATCAGCCCCAGCATTTT.

This clone has only one observation. The rearrangement joins TRBV7-9 to TRBJ2-1, with D possibly matching TRBD1 (5 bases). The germline V and J ends were trimmed by 5 bases and 0 bases, with 14 bases remaining between them. This CDR3 region has 16 residues. Germline values: CDR1 SEHNR, CDR2 FQNEAQ (reference sequence). As DNA, the CDR3 is TGTGCCAGCAGCCCTCACAGGTCGAGCTCCTACAATGAGCAGTTCTTC. Protein sequence: CASSPHRSSSYNEQFF.

The genes are TRBV19 and TRBJ1-5; D may be TRBD1 (5 bases). The V gene lost 6 bases and the J gene lost 5 bases, with 11 bases spanning the gap. Germline V gives CDR1 LNHDA, CDR2 SQIVND (reference sequence). The CDR3 has 13 residues. The CDR3 region is CASSGQGDQPQHF. The CDR3 DNA follows: TGTGCCAGTAGCGGCCAGGGCGATCAGCCCCAGCATTTT. The complete variable domain, with remaining parts taken from reference TRBV19 and TRBJ1-5, reads DGGITQSPKYLFRKEGQNVTLSCEQNLNHDAMYWYRQDPGQGLRLIYYSQIVNDFQKGDIAEGYSVSREKKESFPLTVTSAQKNPTAFYLCASSGQGDQPQHFGDGTRLSIL.

On this clone: This same CDR3 is encoded by further DNA sequences in the sample. The gene calls are TRBV7-6 and TRBJ2-1; 8 nucleotides line up with TRBD1. CDR1 and CDR2 (germline): SGHVS, FNYEAQ. The CDR3 covers 14 residues. Trimming took 9 bases from V and 7 from J; bases not matched to a gene: 11. The CDR3 region is CASSQTGVGNEQFF. The CDR3, as DNA: TGTGCCAGTAGCCAGACAGGGGTCGGAAATGAGCAGTTCTTC.

The chain couples TRBV2 to TRBJ1-4, with 9 nucleotides matching TRBD1. This CDR3 spans 14 amino acids. Germline V gives CDR1 SNHLY, CDR2 FYNNEI. V trimming: 5 bases; J trimming: 7 bases; junction bases outside the gene matches: 5. CDR3 nucleotide sequence: TGTGCCAGCAGTACTACAGGGGGCGTTGAAAAACTGTTTTTT. It is translated as CASSTTGGVEKLFF.

V is TRBV9 and J is TRBJ1-5; D uncertain. This CDR3 comprises 15 residues. V lost 0 bases and J lost 2, with 9 bases in between. Germline loops: CDR1 SGDLS, CDR2 YYNGEE. As DNA, the CDR3 is TGTGCCAGCAGCGTAGGGCATGTGGGCAATCAGCCCCAGCATTTT. Protein: CASSVGHVGNQPQHF.

This clone showed up just once. V gene TRBV29-1 combines with J gene TRBJ1-5; a weak D match, TRBD1 (5 bases). V lost 4 bases, J lost 4 bases, and 11 bases lay in between. The CDR3 runs 13 residues. Germline V CDR1 and CDR2: SQVTM, ANQGSEA. The CDR3: CSVGVDINQPQHF. CDR3 coding DNA: TGCAGCGTTGGGGTGGACATTAATCAGCCCCAGCATTTT.